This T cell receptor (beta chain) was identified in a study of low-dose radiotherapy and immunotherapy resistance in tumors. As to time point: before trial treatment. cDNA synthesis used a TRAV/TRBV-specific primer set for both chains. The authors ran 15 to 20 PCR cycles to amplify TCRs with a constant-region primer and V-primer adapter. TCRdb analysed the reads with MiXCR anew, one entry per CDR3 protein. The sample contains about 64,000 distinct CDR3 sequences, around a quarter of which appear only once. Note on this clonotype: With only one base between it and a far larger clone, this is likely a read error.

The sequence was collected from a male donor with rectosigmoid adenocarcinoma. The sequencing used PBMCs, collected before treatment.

CDR3 protein: CASSYRQGRPLGYIF. The DNA of the CDR3 is TGTGCCAGCAGTTACCGGCAGGGGAGGCCCCTCGGCTACATCTTC. The rearrangement links TRBV6-6 to TRBJ1-2; D perhaps matches TRBD1 (6 bases). CDR3 size: 15 residues. The germline gives CDR1 MNHNY, CDR2 SVGAGI (reference sequence).